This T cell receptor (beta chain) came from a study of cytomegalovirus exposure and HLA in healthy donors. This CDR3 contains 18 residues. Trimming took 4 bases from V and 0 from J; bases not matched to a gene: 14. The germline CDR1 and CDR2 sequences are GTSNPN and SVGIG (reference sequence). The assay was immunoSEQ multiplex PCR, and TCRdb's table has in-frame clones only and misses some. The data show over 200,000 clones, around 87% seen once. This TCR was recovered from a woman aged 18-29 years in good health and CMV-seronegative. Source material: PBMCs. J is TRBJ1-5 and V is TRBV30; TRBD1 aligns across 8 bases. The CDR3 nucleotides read TGTGCCTGGATCCCCGGCTCCAGGGGGCGATTTAGCAATCAGCCCCAGCATTTT. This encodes CAWIPGSRGRFSNQPQHF. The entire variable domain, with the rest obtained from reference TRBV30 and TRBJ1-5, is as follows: SQTIHQWPATLVQPVGSPLSLECTVEGTSNPNLYWYRQAAGRGLQLLFYSVGIGQISSEVPQNLSASRPQDRQFILSSKKLLLSDSGFYLCAWIPGSRGRFSNQPQHFGDGTRLSIL.